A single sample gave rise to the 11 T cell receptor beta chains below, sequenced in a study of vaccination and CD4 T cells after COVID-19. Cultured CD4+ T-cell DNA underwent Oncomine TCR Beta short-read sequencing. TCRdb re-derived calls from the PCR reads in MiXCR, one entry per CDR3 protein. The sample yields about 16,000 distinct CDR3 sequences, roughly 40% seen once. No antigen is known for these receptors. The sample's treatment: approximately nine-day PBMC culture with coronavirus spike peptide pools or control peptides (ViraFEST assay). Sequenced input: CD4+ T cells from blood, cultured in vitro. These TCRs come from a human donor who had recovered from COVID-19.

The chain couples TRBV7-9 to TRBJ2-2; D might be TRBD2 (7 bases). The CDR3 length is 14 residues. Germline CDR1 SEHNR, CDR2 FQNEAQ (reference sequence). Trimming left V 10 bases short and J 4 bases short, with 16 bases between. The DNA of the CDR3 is TGTGCCATTCCACAGGGCGGGGGCACCGGGGAGCTGTTTTTT. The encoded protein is CAIPQGGGTGELFF. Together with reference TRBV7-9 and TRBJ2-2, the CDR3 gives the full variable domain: DTGVSQNPRHKITKRGQNVTFRCDPISEHNRLYWYRQTLGQGPEFLTYFQNEAQLEKSRLLSDRFSAERPKGSFSTLEIQRTEQGDSAMYLCAIPQGGGTGELFFGEGSRLTVL.

The CDR3 sequence: CASSPSRQGVGEKLFF. The CDR3, as DNA: TGCGCCAGCAGCCCGAGTAGACAGGGCGTAGGTGAAAAACTGTTTTTT. This chain joins TRBV5-1 and TRBJ1-4; 7 nucleotides match TRBD1. The germline gives CDR1 SGHRS, CDR2 YFSETQ. The CDR3 runs to 16 residues. The junction had 13 bases not matched to a gene; V was cut back by 4 bases and J by 7 bases.

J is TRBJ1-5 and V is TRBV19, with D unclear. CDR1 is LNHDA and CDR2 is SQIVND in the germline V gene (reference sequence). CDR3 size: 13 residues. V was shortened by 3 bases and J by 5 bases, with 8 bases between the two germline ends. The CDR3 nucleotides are TGTGCCAGTAGTATTGTCCCAGATCAGCCCCAGCATTTT. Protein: CASSIVPDQPQHF.

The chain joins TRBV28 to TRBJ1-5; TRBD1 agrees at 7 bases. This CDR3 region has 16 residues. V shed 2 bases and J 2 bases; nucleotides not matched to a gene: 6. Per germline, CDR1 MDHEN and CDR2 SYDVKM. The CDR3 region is CASSLEQGFGNQPQHF. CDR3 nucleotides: TGTGCCAGCAGTTTAGAACAGGGGTTTGGCAATCAGCCCCAGCATTTT.

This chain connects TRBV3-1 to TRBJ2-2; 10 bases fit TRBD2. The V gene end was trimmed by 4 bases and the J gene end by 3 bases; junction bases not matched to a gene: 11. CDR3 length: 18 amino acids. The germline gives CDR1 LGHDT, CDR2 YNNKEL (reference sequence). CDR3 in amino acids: CASSPWASGRGYTGELFF. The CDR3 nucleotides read TGTGCCAGCAGCCCGTGGGCTAGCGGGAGAGGTTACACCGGGGAGCTGTTTTTT.

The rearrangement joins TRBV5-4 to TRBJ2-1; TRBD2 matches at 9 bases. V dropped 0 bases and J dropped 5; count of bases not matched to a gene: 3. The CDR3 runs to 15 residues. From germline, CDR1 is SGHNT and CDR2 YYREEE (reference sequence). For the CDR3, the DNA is TGTGCCAGCAGCTTGGGTCTAGCGGGAAACAATGAGCAGTTCTTC. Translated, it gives CASSLGLAGNNEQFF.

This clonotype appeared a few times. The CDR3 sequence is CSASTSFAETQYF. CDR3 coding DNA: TGCAGTGCTAGTACGAGCTTTGCGGAGACCCAGTACTTC. J is TRBJ2-5 and V is TRBV20-1, with D uncertain. The length of the CDR3 is 13 residues. With 3 bases removed from V and 5 bases from J, the gap between germline ends came to 13 bases. Germline V lookup: CDR1 DFQATT, CDR2 SNEGSKA (reference sequence).

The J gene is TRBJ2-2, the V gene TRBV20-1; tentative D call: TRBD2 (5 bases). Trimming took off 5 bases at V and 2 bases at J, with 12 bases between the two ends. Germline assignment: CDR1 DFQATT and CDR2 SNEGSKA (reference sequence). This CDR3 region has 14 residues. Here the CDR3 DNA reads TGCAGTGCTCTCACTAGGACCAACACCGGGGAGCTGTTTTTT. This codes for CSALTRTNTGELFF.

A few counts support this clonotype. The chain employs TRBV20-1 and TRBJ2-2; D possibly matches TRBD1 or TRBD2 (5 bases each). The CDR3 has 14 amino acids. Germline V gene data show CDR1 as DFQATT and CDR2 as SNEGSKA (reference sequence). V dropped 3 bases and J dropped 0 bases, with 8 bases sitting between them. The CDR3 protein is CSASWGTNTGELFF. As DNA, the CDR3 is TGCAGTGCTAGCTGGGGGACGAACACCGGGGAGCTGTTTTTT.

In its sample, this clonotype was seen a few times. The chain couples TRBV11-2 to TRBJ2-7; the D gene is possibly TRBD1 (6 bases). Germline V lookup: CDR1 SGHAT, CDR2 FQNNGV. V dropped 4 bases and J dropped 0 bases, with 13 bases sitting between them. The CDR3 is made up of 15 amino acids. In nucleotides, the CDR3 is TGTGCCAGCAGCTCCAGGACAGCTAGCTCCTACGAGCAGTACTTC. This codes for CASSSRTASSYEQYF.

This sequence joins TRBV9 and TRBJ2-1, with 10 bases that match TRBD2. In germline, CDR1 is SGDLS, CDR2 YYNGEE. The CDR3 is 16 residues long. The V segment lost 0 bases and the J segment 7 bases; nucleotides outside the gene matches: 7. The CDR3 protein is CASSVVGAGGGNEQFF. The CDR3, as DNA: TGTGCCAGCAGCGTAGTAGGAGCGGGAGGGGGGAATGAGCAGTTCTTC.